This T cell receptor beta chain comes out of a study of T cell repertoires in cytomegalovirus infection. Via MiXCR, TCRdb re-called the reads, giving one row per CDR3 protein. Among hundreds of thousands of distinct CDR3 sequences, about two fifths were seen once, and the ten largest hold approximately 40%. V shed 5 bases and J shed 1 base, with 14 bases lying between them. Germline V lookup: CDR1 SGHTA, CDR2 FQGNSA. This CDR3 contains 15 residues. For this clonotype: Its antigen is still unknown.

This rearrangement joins TRBV7-2 to TRBJ2-5, with D possibly TRBD1 on 6 matching bases. This receptor was obtained from a human donor in good health (CMV status not recorded). Some clones in this sample may be carry-over from other donors' samples. The sample here was cultured PBMCs, taken from culture after CMV antigen stimulation. CDR3 in DNA: TGTGCCAGCAGCCAGACAGGTCCCACCCAAGAGACCCAGTACTTC. Protein: CASSQTGPTQETQYF.